This TCR beta chain originates from a study of OX40 agonist ivuxolimab in advanced cancers. Study at large: Patients were infused with ivuxolimab every 2 weeks at 0.01 to 10 mg/kg. Patients receiving dose escalation had hepatocellular carcinoma, melanoma, renal cell or head and neck cancer.

The CDR3 loop spans 16 amino acids. The germline V gene has CDR1 PRHDT and CDR2 FYEKMQ (reference sequence). V lost 4 bases, J lost 8 bases, and 21 bases lay in between. Study results and limitations: Averaging showed that CD8+ T cells had more expanded clones than CD4+ did. Clonal expansion was seen in CD4+ and CD8+ blood T cells by week 6 at 0.1 to 3.0 mg/kg.

By frequency in the sample, this clone is medium-sized. Its target is unknown. This table comes from immunoSEQ multiplex PCR, and its TCRdb copy is limited to in-frame clones, with some not included. Of roughly 40,000 clones in the sample, approximately 83% were seen once. The starting material was CD4+ or CD8+ T cells sorted from blood, obtained in a trial of the OX40 agonist ivuxolimab. The clonotype comes from an adult with an advanced solid tumor such as melanoma, head and neck, liver or kidney cancer. The chain is built from TRBV13 and TRBJ2-1; possibly TRBD2 for D (6 bases). The CDR3 region is CASSSGSEGRGDEQFF. As DNA, the CDR3 is TGTGCCAGCAGCTCGGGAAGCGAGGGCCGCGGGGATGAGCAGTTCTTC.